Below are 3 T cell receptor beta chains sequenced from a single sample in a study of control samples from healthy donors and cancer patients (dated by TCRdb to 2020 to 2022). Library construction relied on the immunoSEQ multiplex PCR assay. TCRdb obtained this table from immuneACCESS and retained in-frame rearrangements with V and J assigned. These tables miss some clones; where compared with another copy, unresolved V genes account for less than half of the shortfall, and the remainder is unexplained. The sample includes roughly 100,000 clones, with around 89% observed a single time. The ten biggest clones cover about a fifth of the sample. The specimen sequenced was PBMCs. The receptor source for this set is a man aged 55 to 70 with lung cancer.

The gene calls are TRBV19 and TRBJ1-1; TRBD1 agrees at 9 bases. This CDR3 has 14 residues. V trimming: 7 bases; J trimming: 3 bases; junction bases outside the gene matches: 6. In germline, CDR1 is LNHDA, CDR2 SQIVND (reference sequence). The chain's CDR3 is CASTPRTGDTEAFF. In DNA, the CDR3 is TGTGCCAGTACCCCCCGGACAGGGGACACTGAAGCTTTCTTT. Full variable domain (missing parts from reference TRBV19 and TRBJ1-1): DGGITQSPKYLFRKEGQNVTLSCEQNLNHDAMYWYRQDPGQGLRLIYYSQIVNDFQKGDIAEGYSVSREKKESFPLTVTSAQKNPTAFYLCASTPRTGDTEAFFGQGTRLTVV.

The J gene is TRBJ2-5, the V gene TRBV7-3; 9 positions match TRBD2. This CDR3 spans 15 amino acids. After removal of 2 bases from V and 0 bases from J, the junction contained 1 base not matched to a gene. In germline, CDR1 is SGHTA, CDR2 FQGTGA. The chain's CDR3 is CASSLAGGYQETQYF. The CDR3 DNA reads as TGTGCCAGCAGCTTAGCGGGGGGGTACCAAGAGACCCAGTACTTC.

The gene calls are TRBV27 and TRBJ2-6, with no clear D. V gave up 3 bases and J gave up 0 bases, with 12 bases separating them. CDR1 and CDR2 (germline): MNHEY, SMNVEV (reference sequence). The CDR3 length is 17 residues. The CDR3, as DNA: TGTGCCAGCAGTTTCCGCCAGAGGAACTCTGGGGCCAACGTCCTGACTTTC. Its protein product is CASSFRQRNSGANVLTF.